The rows below give T cell receptor beta chains drawn from one sample of a study of identical twins. Each CDR3 protein is one row after TCRdb ran MiXCR on the 5' RACE reads. Of under 900,000 distinct CDR3 sequences listed, around an eighth were seen once; the top ten hold around 1.6%. Separately, the same data were catalogued under a study of yellow fever vaccine responses in identical twins.

The source material was PBMCs. The receptors shown here come from a woman aged 18-29 years in good health. The CDR3 runs from the conserved cysteine through the conserved F or W. Each record gives: J gene, V gene, clone size, D gene, CDR3 protein, CDR3 DNA. The D gene is left open where the match is weak. Size values are once, few and many counts, or a class for expanded clones, and some rows have none.

J: TRBJ2-7; V: TRBV4-1; size: NA; D: NA; CDR3: CASSQENSVYEQYF; DNA: TGCGCCAGCAGCCAAGAGAACAGCGTCTACGAGCAGTACTTC
J: TRBJ2-5; V: TRBV5-1; size: many; D: NA; CDR3: CASSSGDLQETQYF; DNA: TGCGCCAGCAGCTCAGGGGACTTACAAGAGACCCAGTACTTC
J: TRBJ2-3; V: TRBV4-2; size: NA; D: TRBD2; CDR3: CASSQSRTSGTDTQYF; DNA: TGTGCCAGCAGCCAATCACGGACTAGCGGCACAGATACGCAGTATTTT
J: TRBJ2-7; V: TRBV7-9; size: few; D: NA; CDR3: CASSFGLPIHEQYF; DNA: TGTGCCAGCAGCTTTGGACTACCAATTCACGAGCAGTACTTC
J: TRBJ2-3; V: TRBV7-9; size: few; D: NA; CDR3: CASSRPPPDTQYF; DNA: TGTGCCAGCAGCCGCCCCCCTCCCGATACGCAGTATTTT
J: TRBJ2-5; V: TRBV12-3/TRBV12-4; size: many; D: NA; CDR3: CASALGSETQYF; DNA: TGTGCCAGCGCCTTGGGATCTGAGACCCAGTACTTC
J: TRBJ2-7; V: TRBV9; size: NA; D: TRBD1; CDR3: CASSVVGGGYEQYF; DNA: TGTGCCAGCAGCGTAGTAGGGGGCGGCTACGAGCAGTACTTC
J: TRBJ2-3; V: TRBV20-1; size: few; D: TRBD1; CDR3: CSAWTGETDTQYF; DNA: TGCAGTGCATGGACAGGGGAGACAGATACGCAGTATTTT
J: TRBJ1-1; V: TRBV7-9; size: NA; D: TRBD1; CDR3: CASSLRGQGEAFF; DNA: TGTGCCAGCAGCTTAAGGGGACAGGGTGAAGCTTTCTTT
J: TRBJ2-1; V: TRBV6-1; size: few; D: TRBD2; CDR3: CASRTLAVGSNEQFF; DNA: TGTGCCAGCAGGACTCTAGCGGTAGGCAGCAATGAGCAGTTCTTC
J: TRBJ2-5; V: TRBV10-3; size: few; D: NA; CDR3: CAISEWDRPQETQYF; DNA: TGTGCCATCAGTGAGTGGGACCGACCCCAAGAGACCCAGTACTTC
J: TRBJ1-3; V: TRBV10-3; size: NA; D: NA; CDR3: CAISEARSGNTIYF; DNA: TGTGCCATCAGTGAGGCCCGCTCTGGAAACACCATATATTTT
J: TRBJ2-1; V: TRBV11-2; size: NA; D: TRBD1; CDR3: CASLRDRVDNEQFF; DNA: TGTGCCAGCCTTCGGGACAGGGTGGACAATGAGCAGTTCTTC
J: TRBJ1-2; V: TRBV20-1; size: few; D: NA; CDR3: CSASAYSRDGYYGYTF; DNA: TGCAGTGCTAGTGCTTACTCCCGGGACGGCTATTATGGCTACACCTTC
J: TRBJ2-5; V: TRBV5-1; size: NA; D: NA; CDR3: CASSRDVQETQYF; DNA: TGCGCCAGCAGCAGGGACGTACAAGAGACCCAGTACTTC
J: TRBJ1-2; V: TRBV20-1; size: few; D: NA; CDR3: CSARDQKYGYTF; DNA: TGCAGTGCTAGAGATCAAAAGTATGGCTACACCTTC
J: TRBJ1-1; V: TRBV6-1; size: few; D: NA; CDR3: CASSAIGRATEAFF; DNA: TGTGCCAGCAGTGCTATTGGCAGGGCCACTGAAGCTTTCTTT
J: TRBJ2-7; V: TRBV10-3; size: few; D: TRBD2; CDR3: CAISPGTSGYEQYF; DNA: TGTGCCATCAGTCCCGGGACTAGCGGCTACGAGCAGTACTTC
J: TRBJ2-7; V: TRBV25-1; size: NA; D: NA; CDR3: CASSVPFEQYF; DNA: TGTGCCAGCAGTGTCCCATTCGAGCAGTACTTC
J: TRBJ2-1; V: TRBV5-1; size: NA; D: NA; CDR3: CASSHPSGYNEQFF; DNA: TGCGCCAGCAGCCACCCTTCGGGGTACAATGAGCAGTTCTTC
J: TRBJ1-6; V: TRBV20-1; size: NA; D: NA; CDR3: CSARDDRDSSPLHF; DNA: TGCAGTGCTAGAGATGACAGAGATTCTTCACCCCTCCACTTT
J: TRBJ2-2; V: TRBV12-3/TRBV12-4; size: many; D: TRBD2; CDR3: CASSLAGGIAGELFF; DNA: TGTGCCAGCAGCTTAGCGGGAGGGATCGCCGGGGAGCTGTTTTTT
J: TRBJ1-2; V: TRBV12-3/TRBV12-4; size: few; D: NA; CDR3: CASRAGPTYGYTF; DNA: TGTGCCAGCAGAGCAGGGCCGACCTATGGCTACACCTTC
J: TRBJ2-1; V: TRBV24-1; size: many; D: TRBD2; CDR3: CATSDWTSGGLNEQFF; DNA: TGTGCCACCAGTGATTGGACTAGCGGGGGGCTCAATGAGCAGTTCTTC
J: TRBJ2-5; V: TRBV10-3; size: few; D: NA; CDR3: CAISASRQGQETQYF; DNA: TGTGCCATCAGTGCCTCAAGGCAAGGCCAAGAGACCCAGTACTTC
J: TRBJ2-7; V: TRBV6-5; size: NA; D: NA; CDR3: CASSYDGPGEQYF; DNA: TGTGCCAGCAGTTATGACGGGCCGGGGGAGCAGTACTTC
J: TRBJ2-1; V: TRBV27; size: many; D: NA; CDR3: CASSPQVIDEQFF; DNA: TGTGCCAGCAGTCCACAGGTGATCGATGAGCAGTTCTTC
J: TRBJ2-2; V: TRBV23-1; size: NA; D: NA; CDR3: CASSLCHLWGASNTGELFF; DNA: TGCGCCAGCAGTCTCTGTCATTTGTGGGGGGCGTCGAACACCGGGGAGCTGTTTTTT
J: TRBJ2-1; V: TRBV2; size: few; D: NA; CDR3: CASSPTTQNTYNEQFF; DNA: TGTGCCAGCAGTCCCACAACACAAAATACCTACAATGAGCAGTTCTTC
J: TRBJ2-1; V: TRBV20-1; size: NA; D: NA; CDR3: CSATSVSSYNEQFF; DNA: TGCAGTGCTACTAGCGTGAGCTCCTACAATGAGCAGTTCTTC
J: TRBJ2-2; V: TRBV29-1; size: NA; D: NA; CDR3: CSVVGGTANTGELFF; DNA: TGCAGCGTCGTAGGAGGGACCGCGAACACCGGGGAGCTGTTTTTT
J: TRBJ1-1; V: TRBV5-1; size: many; D: TRBD1; CDR3: CASSVGQGGGTEAFF; DNA: TGCGCCAGCAGCGTAGGACAGGGCGGGGGCACTGAAGCTTTCTTT
J: TRBJ2-1; V: TRBV20-1; size: NA; D: NA; CDR3: CSAFSGSDLGEQFF; DNA: TGCAGTGCCTTTAGCGGATCCGACCTGGGAGAGCAGTTCTTC
J: TRBJ2-2; V: TRBV11-3; size: many; D: NA; CDR3: CASSFTGSSTGELFF; DNA: TGTGCCAGCAGCTTCACAGGGTCGAGCACCGGGGAGCTGTTTTTT
J: TRBJ2-2; V: TRBV5-1; size: NA; D: TRBD2; CDR3: CASSLVATSVNTGELFF; DNA: TGCGCCAGCAGCTTGGTGGCGACTAGCGTGAACACCGGGGAGCTGTTTTTT
J: TRBJ2-1; V: TRBV7-9; size: NA; D: TRBD2; CDR3: CASSLTASGSWEQFF; DNA: TGTGCCAGCAGCTTAACGGCTAGCGGGAGCTGGGAGCAGTTCTTC
J: TRBJ1-4; V: TRBV5-1; size: NA; D: TRBD1; CDR3: CASSRGTEATNEKLFF; DNA: TGCGCCAGCAGCCGGGGGACAGAAGCAACTAATGAAAAACTGTTTTTT
J: TRBJ2-1; V: TRBV9; size: few; D: NA; CDR3: CASSRGLLAYNEQFF; DNA: TGTGCCAGCAGCAGGGGCCTTCTAGCCTACAATGAGCAGTTCTTC
J: TRBJ2-7; V: TRBV12-3/TRBV12-4; size: NA; D: TRBD2; CDR3: CASSSGTSGFEQYF; DNA: TGTGCCAGCAGTTCCGGGACTAGCGGCTTTGAGCAGTACTTC
J: TRBJ1-2; V: TRBV5-1; size: many; D: NA; CDR3: CASSPSGNYGYTF; DNA: TGCGCCAGCAGCCCATCAGGCAACTATGGCTACACCTTC
J: TRBJ2-2; V: TRBV4-1; size: NA; D: NA; CDR3: CASSQGRERYTGELFF; DNA: TGCGCCAGCAGCCAAGGCAGGGAGAGGTACACCGGGGAGCTGTTTTTT
J: TRBJ2-1; V: TRBV3-1; size: NA; D: NA; CDR3: CASSLGGWKQFF; DNA: TGTGCCAGCAGCCTTGGGGGGTGGAAGCAGTTCTTC
J: TRBJ1-1; V: TRBV20-1; size: few; D: NA; CDR3: CSAAWEGAEAFF; DNA: TGCAGTGCTGCCTGGGAGGGCGCTGAAGCTTTCTTT
J: TRBJ2-5; V: TRBV20-1; size: NA; D: TRBD1; CDR3: CSSAPGQGKETQYF; DNA: TGCAGTTCAGCCCCGGGACAGGGCAAAGAGACCCAGTACTTC
J: TRBJ2-1; V: TRBV11-2; size: NA; D: NA; CDR3: CASSLGWGVANEQFF; DNA: TGTGCCAGCAGCTTAGGTTGGGGGGTAGCGAATGAGCAGTTCTTC
J: TRBJ2-7; V: TRBV7-9; size: few; D: NA; CDR3: CASSLIEGRKQYF; DNA: TGTGCCAGCAGCTTAATAGAGGGTAGAAAGCAGTACTTC
J: TRBJ2-3; V: TRBV27; size: few; D: TRBD2; CDR3: CASSLRWTSHTDTQYF; DNA: TGTGCCAGCAGTCTCCGTTGGACTAGCCACACAGATACGCAGTATTTT
J: TRBJ2-1; V: TRBV10-3; size: many; D: NA; CDR3: CAISGAYNEQFF; DNA: TGTGCCATCAGCGGGGCGTACAATGAGCAGTTCTTC
J: TRBJ2-3; V: TRBV12-3/TRBV12-4; size: many; D: NA; CDR3: CASSLLQPDTQYF; DNA: TGTGCCAGCAGTTTACTACAGCCAGATACGCAGTATTTT